A selection of T cell receptor beta chains follows, all from one sample in a study of high-grade serous ovarian cancer treatment subgroups. Sequencing was performed with immunoSEQ multiplex PCR; in TCRdb, only in-frame clones are kept and a portion is missing. The sample has some 970 clones; around 71% are singletons. Sequencing was performed on tumor tissue. These receptors were taken from a human donor with high-grade serous ovarian cancer. Both conserved end residues are part of each CDR3. D genes are given only for firm matches. Clone size appears in some rows only: once, few, many, or a class for an expanded clone.

j_gene | d_gene | abundance | v_gene | CDR3nt | CDR3aa
TRBJ1-1 | . | large | TRBV5-1 | TGCGCCAGCAGCTCCGGTGGGGGTTACACTGAAGCTTTCTTT | CASSSGGGYTEAFF
TRBJ2-7 | . | . | TRBV19 | TGTGCCAGTAGCCGAAGGGACCTCTACGAGCAGTACTTC | CASSRRDLYEQYF
TRBJ1-4 | . | . | TRBV6-1 | TGTGCCAGCAGTGAAAAGTCGCAGAATGAAAAACTGTTTTTT | CASSEKSQNEKLFF
TRBJ2-3 | . | . | TRBV11-2 | TGTGCCAGCAGCTTAGGGGTAGGGTCGAAAGATACGCAGTATTTT | CASSLGVGSKDTQYF
TRBJ2-7 | . | few | TRBV5-4 | TGTGCCAGCAGCTCAACAGGGAAGTACGAGCAGTACTTC | CASSSTGKYEQYF
TRBJ2-3 | TRBD2 | few | TRBV9 | TGTGCCAGCAGCGTATTCTGGCGGGGGGAGGATACGCAGTATTTT | CASSVFWRGEDTQYF
TRBJ1-2 | . | . | TRBV14 | TGTGCCAGCAGCCAAGAAGGCCGGCTGGGGGTCGGAGAGTATGGCTACACCTTC | CASSQEGRLGVGEYGYTF
TRBJ2-5 | TRBD2 | . | TRBV19 | TGTGCCACTTCTAGCGGGGGGGCTCGGAAGACCCAGTACTTC | CATSSGGARKTQYF
TRBJ2-7 | TRBD1 | . | TRBV7-1 | TGTGCCAGCAGTCTCCCGGGACAGGGGCCGTCCTACGAGCAGTACTTC | CASSLPGQGPSYEQYF
TRBJ2-7 | . | . | TRBV6-5 | TGTGCCAGCAGTTATGGGACGCCTCCGCCGGCCTACGAGCAGTACTTC | CASSYGTPPPAYEQYF
TRBJ2-1 | . | . | TRBV28 | TGTGCCAGCAGCCCTTTTCAGGCCTACAATGAGCAGTTCTTC | CASSPFQAYNEQFF
TRBJ2-3 | TRBD1 | . | TRBV6-1 | TGTGCCAGCCTGACCGGGACAGGGGACACAGATACGCAGTATTTT | CASLTGTGDTDTQYF
TRBJ1-4 | . | . | TRBV5-6 | TGTGCCAGCAGTCACACGAAGAGGGACAAACTGTTTTTT | CASSHTKRDKLFF
TRBJ1-1 | . | . | TRBV7-8 | TGTGCCAGCAGCTCCGCCCATGAAGCTTTCTTT | CASSSAHEAFF
TRBJ2-7 | . | . | TRBV5-6 | TGTGCCAGCAGGGAACAGGGTGTGCTTTACGAGCAGTACTTC | CASREQGVLYEQYF
TRBJ2-7 | TRBD2 | . | TRBV6-5 | TGTGCCAGCAGTTACTCGGGGACTAGCGGGGGCGAGCAGTACTTC | CASSYSGTSGGEQYF
TRBJ1-5 | . | . | TRBV6-6 | TGTGCCAGCAGTTACTCGACCGAAGGGGGTCAGCCCCAGCATTTT | CASSYSTEGGQPQHF
TRBJ2-7 | . | once | TRBV6-4 | TGTGCCAGCAGTTCGGAAAACTTCTCCTACGAGCAGTACTTC | CASSSENFSYEQYF
TRBJ1-1 | . | . | TRBV9 | TGTGCCAGCAGCGTAGGGGGGCCTAACACTGAAGCTTTCTTT | CASSVGGPNTEAFF
TRBJ2-3 | . | . | TRBV6-4 | TGTGCCAGCAGTGACGCTCCAGGGGAAGGCTCAGATACGCAGTATTTT | CASSDAPGEGSDTQYF
TRBJ2-5 | . | . | TRBV13 | TGTGCCAGCAGCAACTCAGGGGACCTCTTGCCGGGAGAGACCCAGTACTTC | CASSNSGDLLPGETQYF
TRBJ2-1 | . | . | TRBV19 | TGTGCCAGTAGCTCAGGGGTATTCTCCTACAATGAGCAGTTCTTC | CASSSGVFSYNEQFF
TRBJ2-3 | TRBD1 | . | TRBV5-4 | TGTGCCAGCAGCTCCGGACAGGGAACGCAGTATTTT | CASSSGQGTQYF
TRBJ1-1 | TRBD1 | . | TRBV5-6 | TGTGCCAGCAGCTGGCTAGACAGGGACACTGAAGCTTTCTTT | CASSWLDRDTEAFF
TRBJ2-3 | . | once | TRBV5-6 | TGTGCCAGCAGCTTGGGAAATACGCAGTATTTT | CASSLGNTQYF
TRBJ2-7 | TRBD1 | . | TRBV7-9 | TGTGCCAGCAGCTTACGGGGGACAGGGGGCTACGAGCAGTACTTC | CASSLRGTGGYEQYF
TRBJ2-1 | . | once | TRBV30 | TGTGCCTGGGATGGGGATGGGGTCAATGAGCAGTTCTTC | CAWDGDGVNEQFF
TRBJ1-2 | . | . | TRBV29-1 | TGCAGCGTTGAAGAGGTGGGGCTTAGCCCCCTAGATGGCTACACCTTC | CSVEEVGLSPLDGYTF
TRBJ2-7 | . | . | TRBV7-8 | TGTGCCAGCAGCTTAGCTGGCAGGGACGGGCAGTACTTC | CASSLAGRDGQYF
TRBJ2-3 | . | few | TRBV6-5 | TGTGCCAGCAGTTCAGGTTTTGGAGATACGCAGTATTTT | CASSSGFGDTQYF